The 18 T cell receptor beta chains given below trace back to one sample, sequenced in a study of blood T cells in healthy people across ages. Next came a second PCR, run for about 7 to 12 cycles, which used a sample-barcoded 5' primer along with a J-beta primer mix. TCRdb re-analysed the 5' RACE reads in MiXCR, keeping a single row per CDR3 protein. The sample comprises fewer than 2,000,000 distinct CDR3 sequences, almost 35% of which are singletons, and about 11% rests with the top ten. The sequencing input was blood. The receptors derive from a woman in her twenties or thirties in good health.

V usage is TRBV4-2 and J usage is TRBJ2-7, with D possibly TRBD2 on 6 matching bases. This CDR3 comprises 16 residues. V was trimmed by 4 bases and J by 10 bases, leaving 26 bases between them. Germline V lookup: CDR1 LGHNA, CDR2 YNFKEQ. Written as DNA, the CDR3 is TGTGCCAGCAGCCCGAGAGACCGGGGGACGAAAAACGTTCAGTACTTC. Translation gives CASSPRDRGTKNVQYF.

The chain couples TRBV7-9 to TRBJ2-2, with TRBD2 matching over 10 bases. The length of the CDR3 is 16 residues. V was pared by 5 bases and J by 0 bases, with 3 bases of the junction left unmatched. The germline V gene encodes CDR1 SEHNR and CDR2 FQNEAQ (reference sequence). The CDR3 DNA is TGTGCCAGCAGCAGAGCGGGAGGGCCGAACACCGGGGAGCTGTTTTTT. It specifies CASSRAGGPNTGELFF.

This clonotype was seen a few times. The chain employs TRBV24-1 and TRBJ1-2, with a possible D match to TRBD1 (5 bases). The CDR3 loop spans 15 amino acids. Germline CDR1 reads KGHDR; CDR2 reads SFDVKD. Trimming removed 2 bases from V and 3 bases from J, with 12 bases in between. The CDR3 loop reads CATSDSDPGYYGYTF. CDR3 sequence (DNA): TGTGCCACCAGTGATTCGGACCCAGGGTACTATGGCTACACCTTC.

This clonotype was picked up many times. The chain couples TRBV20-1 to TRBJ2-1, with D tentatively TRBD2 (5 bases). The CDR3 is 13 amino acids. Trimming stripped 5 bases from V and 4 bases from J, with 12 bases between. Germline V gene lookup returns CDR1 DFQATT and CDR2 SNEGSKA (reference sequence). The CDR3 here is CSAPGGLYNEQFF. The CDR3 DNA is TGCAGTGCTCCTGGCGGGCTATACAATGAGCAGTTCTTC.

This clonotype was seen at least ten times. The rearrangement joins TRBV29-1 to TRBJ2-1; possibly TRBD2 for D (5 bases). The CDR3 is 15 amino acids. The germline V and J ends were trimmed by 3 bases and 0 bases, with 12 bases remaining between them. CDR1 is SQVTM, CDR2 ANQGSEA, per germline. The chain's CDR3 is CSVDTAGSSYNEQFF. The CDR3 DNA sequence: TGCAGCGTTGATACGGCTGGGAGCTCCTACAATGAGCAGTTCTTC.

A few counts support this clonotype. This chain uses TRBV6-2 or TRBV6-3 with TRBJ2-5; 7 nucleotides match TRBD2. The germline V gene encodes CDR1 MNHEY and CDR2 SVGEGT. The CDR3 loop spans 21 amino acids. V shed 0 bases and J 7 bases; nucleotides not matched to a gene: 26. The CDR3 DNA reads TGTGCCAGCAGTTACTCCTTCCTCCGGACGGCTGAGCGGGATCAATCAGGGACCCAGTACTTC. Its protein is CASSYSFLRTAERDQSGTQYF.

This clonotype was seen a handful of times. The rearrangement joins TRBV3-1 to TRBJ1-5; D unresolved. Germline loops: CDR1 LGHDT, CDR2 YNNKEL (reference sequence). V was cut by 6 bases and J by 3 bases, with 15 bases left in between. This CDR3 has 15 amino acids. The CDR3 DNA reads as TGTGCCAGCAGTCCCCCCGGGAAGAACAATCAGCCCCAGCATTTT. Protein product: CASSPPGKNNQPQHF.

The genes are TRBV7-3 and TRBJ2-3; either TRBD1 or TRBD2 may supply D (5 bases each). The CDR3 spans 15 residues. V dropped 2 bases and J dropped 2 bases, with 11 bases sitting between them. CDR1 is SGHTA, CDR2 FQGTGA, per germline. The CDR3 DNA sequence: TGTGCCAGCAGCTTATACGGGACGTCCACAGATACGCAGTATTTT. It codes for CASSLYGTSTDTQYF. Supplemented by reference TRBV7-3 and TRBJ2-3, the full variable domain reads GAGVSQTPSNKVTEKGKYVELRCDPISGHTALYWYRQSLGQGPEFLIYFQGTGAADDSGLPNDRFFAVRPEGSVSTLKIQRTERGDSAVYLCASSLYGTSTDTQYFGPGTRLTVL.

This clonotype was observed a single time. The chain couples TRBV27 to TRBJ2-7; unclear D gene. Trimming took 0 bases from V and 3 from J, leaving 12 bases between them. This CDR3 is built from 15 residues. CDR1 is MNHEY and CDR2 is SMNVEV in the germline V gene (reference sequence). The CDR3: CASSLSHYKLYEQYF. CDR3 DNA: TGTGCCAGCAGTTTATCCCATTACAAGCTCTACGAGCAGTACTTC.

The chain is built from TRBV9 and TRBJ1-2; D is unclear. Trimming stripped 4 bases from V and 13 bases from J, with 17 bases between. CDR3 length: 12 amino acids. The V gene's germline CDR1 is SGDLS and CDR2 YYNGEE. The CDR3 protein is CASSPPGGPATF. Written as DNA, the CDR3 is TGTGCCAGCAGCCCCCCCGGTGGCCCGGCCACCTTC.

Many counts were recorded for this clonotype. The J gene is TRBJ2-7, the V gene TRBV7-9, with D uncertain. The ends were cut back, 5 bases at V and 1 base at J, with 12 bases in the middle. The germline gives CDR1 SEHNR, CDR2 FQNEAQ (reference sequence). This CDR3 comprises 14 residues. DNA for the CDR3: TGTGCCAGCAGCCCGTATCTGGGATCCTACGAGCAGTACTTC. It codes for CASSPYLGSYEQYF.

This chain uses TRBV7-9 with TRBJ2-3, with TRBD2 identical over 8 bases. After removal of 5 bases from V and 3 bases from J, the junction contained 7 bases not matched to a gene. This CDR3 is 15 amino acids long. Per the germline V gene, CDR1 is SEHNR and CDR2 is FQNEAQ (reference sequence). CDR3 in amino acids: CASSLERGNTDTQYF. Written as DNA, the CDR3 is TGTGCCAGCAGCCTGGAGCGGGGGAATACAGATACGCAGTATTTT.

In the case of this clonotype: Germline and junction disagree at one end, which may indicate a read error. The CDR3 protein is CTSSLIGVRGTYNEQFF. In DNA, the CDR3 is TGTACCAGCAGCTTAATCGGTGTACGGGGAACCTACAATGAGCAGTTCTTC. The gene calls are TRBV11-2 and TRBJ2-1; perhaps TRBD2 as D (5 bases). Per the germline V gene, CDR1 is SGHAT and CDR2 is FQNNGV. This CDR3 spans 17 amino acids.

This clonotype was observed a handful of times. Written as DNA, the CDR3 is TGCGCCAGCAGCTTGACTATAAAAGTGAACACTGAAGCTTTCTTT. This sequence encodes CASSLTIKVNTEAFF. The chain recombines TRBV5-1 with TRBJ1-1; D gene uncertain. V was shortened by 1 base and J by 0 bases, with 10 bases between the two germline ends. The CDR3 loop spans 15 amino acids. Germline V lookup: CDR1 SGHRS, CDR2 YFSETQ.

The table lists this clonotype with a few counts. The genes are TRBV10-2 and TRBJ2-5; 10 bases are shared with TRBD1. CDR3 length: 14 residues. Trimming at V came to 7 bases and at J to 1 base, leaving 3 bases not matched to a gene. The germline V gene encodes CDR1 WSHSY and CDR2 SAAADI. CDR3 loop: CASKRDRGQETQYF. The CDR3 coding sequence is TGCGCCAGCAAGAGGGACAGGGGCCAAGAGACCCAGTACTTC.

V and J are TRBV4-1 and TRBJ1-5, with 8 bases lining up with TRBD1. The V segment lost 3 bases and the J segment 0 bases; nucleotides outside the gene matches: 16. CDR1 and CDR2 (germline): MGHRA, YSYEKL. This CDR3 is 20 amino acids long. The CDR3 loop reads CASSQDPGQAPYYSNQPQHF. CDR3 sequence (DNA): TGCGCCAGCAGCCAGGATCCGGGACAGGCCCCCTATTATAGCAATCAGCCCCAGCATTTT.

The rearrangement joins TRBV27 to TRBJ1-6; D is possibly TRBD1 (6 bases). This CDR3 has 15 amino acids. CDR1 is MNHEY and CDR2 is SMNVEV in the germline V gene (reference sequence). The germline V and J ends were trimmed by 4 bases and 9 bases, with 16 bases remaining between them. Here the CDR3 reads CASSSLGRGASPLHF. Here the CDR3 DNA reads TGTGCCAGCAGTTCTTTGGGCAGGGGTGCTTCACCCCTCCACTTT.

This chain joins TRBV6-6 and TRBJ1-5, with 8 bases identical to TRBD1. CDR1 MNHNY and CDR2 SVGAGI come from the germline V gene (reference sequence). V trimming: 6 bases; J trimming: 5 bases; junction bases outside the gene matches: 3. CDR3 length: 13 residues. CDR3 DNA: TGTGCCAGCAGGACAGGGGATCATCAGCCCCAGCATTTT. Its translation: CASRTGDHQPQHF.